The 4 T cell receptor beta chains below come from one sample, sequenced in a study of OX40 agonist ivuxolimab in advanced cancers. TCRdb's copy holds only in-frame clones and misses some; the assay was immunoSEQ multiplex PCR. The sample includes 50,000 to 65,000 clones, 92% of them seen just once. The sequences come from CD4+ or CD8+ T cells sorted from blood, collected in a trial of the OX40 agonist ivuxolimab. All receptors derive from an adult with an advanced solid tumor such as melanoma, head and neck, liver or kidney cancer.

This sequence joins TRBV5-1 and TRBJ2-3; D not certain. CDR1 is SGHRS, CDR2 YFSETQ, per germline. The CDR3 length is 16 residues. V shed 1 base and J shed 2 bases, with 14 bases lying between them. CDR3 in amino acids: CASSLNGPAPTDTQYF. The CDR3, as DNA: TGCGCCAGCAGCTTGAATGGGCCCGCCCCCACAGATACGCAGTATTTT.

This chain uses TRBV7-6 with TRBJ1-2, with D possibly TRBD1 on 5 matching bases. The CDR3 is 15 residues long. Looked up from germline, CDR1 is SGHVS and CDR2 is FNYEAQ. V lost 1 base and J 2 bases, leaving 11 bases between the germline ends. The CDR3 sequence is CASSLGGIQNYGYTF. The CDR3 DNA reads TGTGCCAGCAGCTTAGGGGGGATACAGAACTATGGCTACACCTTC.

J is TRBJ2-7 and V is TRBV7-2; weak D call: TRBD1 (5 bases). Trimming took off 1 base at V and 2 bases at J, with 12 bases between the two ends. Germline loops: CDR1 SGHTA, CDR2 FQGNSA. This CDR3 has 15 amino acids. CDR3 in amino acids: CASSLVTGSTYEQYF. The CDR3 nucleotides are TGTGCCAGCAGCTTAGTAACAGGATCAACCTACGAGCAGTACTTC.

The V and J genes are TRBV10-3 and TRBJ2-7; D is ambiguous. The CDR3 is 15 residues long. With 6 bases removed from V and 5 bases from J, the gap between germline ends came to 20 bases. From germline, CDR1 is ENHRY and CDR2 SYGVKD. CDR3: CAIRDLDGMSDEQYF. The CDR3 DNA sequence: TGTGCCATCAGGGACCTTGACGGTATGTCCGACGAGCAGTACTTC.